This T cell receptor beta chain was observed in a study of blood T cell repertoires in COVID-19. Germline V gene lookup returns CDR1 SGDLS and CDR2 YYNGEE. There are 15 residues in the CDR3. V was pared by 0 bases and J by 8 bases, with 12 bases between. Libraries were prepared by immunoSEQ multiplex PCR; TCRdb keeps only in-frame clonotypes and omits some of them. The sample includes hundreds of thousands of clones, 65% to 85% of them seen just once. This receptor was obtained from an elderly man with acute or convalescent COVID-19. The sequencing input was peripheral blood. The chain has TRBV9 and TRBJ1-6, with D possibly matching TRBD1 (6 bases). CDR3 coding DNA: TGTGCCAGCAGCGTAGCAATAGGGGGGGATTCACCCCTCCACTTT. Translating it yields CASSVAIGGDSPLHF.